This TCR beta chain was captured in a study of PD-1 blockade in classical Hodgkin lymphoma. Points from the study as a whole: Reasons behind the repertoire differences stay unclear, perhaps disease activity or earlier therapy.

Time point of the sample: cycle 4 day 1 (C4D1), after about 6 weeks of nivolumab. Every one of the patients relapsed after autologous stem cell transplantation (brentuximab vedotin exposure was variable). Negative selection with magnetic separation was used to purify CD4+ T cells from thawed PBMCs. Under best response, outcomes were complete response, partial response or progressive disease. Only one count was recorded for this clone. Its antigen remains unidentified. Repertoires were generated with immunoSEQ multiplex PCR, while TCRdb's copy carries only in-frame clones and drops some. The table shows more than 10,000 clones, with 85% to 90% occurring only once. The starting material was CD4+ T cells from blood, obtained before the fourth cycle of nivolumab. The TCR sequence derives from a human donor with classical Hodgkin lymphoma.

CDR3 nucleotide sequence: TGTGCCAGCAGCTTAGCCGGGACCCAAGAGACCCAGTACTTC. Protein sequence: CASSLAGTQETQYF. The rearrangement links TRBV7-6 to TRBJ2-5; TRBD1 or TRBD2 may be the D gene (5 bases each). CDR1 and CDR2 from the germline V gene are SGHVS and FNYEAQ. CDR3 length: 14 amino acids. Trimming pared 0 bases from V and 1 base from J, leaving 6 bases between.